This T cell receptor beta chain was identified during a study of CXCR3-negative and CXCR3-positive naive CD8 T cells. Overall study findings and caveats: Within a donor, both naive subsets shared TRBV-TRBJ usage, unlike memory cells.

As for this clonotype: Antigen: not known.

Germline V gene lookup returns CDR1 LGHDT and CDR2 YNNKEL (reference sequence). This CDR3 region has 15 residues. The authors prepared UMI-labeled TRB cDNA libraries by 5' RACE. After re-calling the 5' RACE reads, TCRdb lists one entry per CDR3 protein, DNA absent. This table lists around 50,000 distinct CDR3 sequences. This chain joins TRBV3-1 and TRBJ2-1; the D gene TCRdb calls, TRBD2, cannot be checked with no DNA. Sequenced material: memory CD8+ T cells from blood. The source is a human donor in good health. Some clones in this sample may be carry-over from other donors' samples. CDR3 residues: CASSRDSGFNNEQFF.